This TCR beta chain was sequenced in a study of cytomegalovirus exposure and HLA in healthy donors. About the research overall: Samples from HLA-typed donors yielded some 85 million unique TCRs in an early data release.

Study results and caveats: Indistinguishable V segments such as TRBV6-2 and TRBV6-3 were excluded.

J was trimmed by 6 bases and V by 5 bases; bases with no gene match: 8. Germline lookup yields CDR1 SGHVS and CDR2 FQNEAQ. This CDR3 spans 16 amino acids. The PCR made use of 60 Vbeta and 13 Jbeta primers. Per the study methods: Roughly 9.9 million shared chains were among the roughly 78 million unique TCR beta chains that a later analysis counted. Profiling relied on immunoSEQ multiplex PCR, and the TCRdb table lists in-frame clones only, not all of them. D and trimming were read from the DNA, whereas the V and J calls and clone size are those reported in that table. The sample holds 130,000 to 150,000 clones, around three quarters seen once. This clone showed up just a few times. Its antigen is undetermined.

The chain employs TRBV7-8 and TRBJ2-1; 12 bases fit TRBD2. Sequencing input: PBMCs. The clonotype originates from a man in his thirties or forties in good health and CMV-seronegative. The CDR3 here is CASSHPPSGGGNEQFF. CDR3 nucleotides: TGTGCCAGCAGCCATCCCCCTAGCGGGGGGGGCAATGAGCAGTTCTTC.